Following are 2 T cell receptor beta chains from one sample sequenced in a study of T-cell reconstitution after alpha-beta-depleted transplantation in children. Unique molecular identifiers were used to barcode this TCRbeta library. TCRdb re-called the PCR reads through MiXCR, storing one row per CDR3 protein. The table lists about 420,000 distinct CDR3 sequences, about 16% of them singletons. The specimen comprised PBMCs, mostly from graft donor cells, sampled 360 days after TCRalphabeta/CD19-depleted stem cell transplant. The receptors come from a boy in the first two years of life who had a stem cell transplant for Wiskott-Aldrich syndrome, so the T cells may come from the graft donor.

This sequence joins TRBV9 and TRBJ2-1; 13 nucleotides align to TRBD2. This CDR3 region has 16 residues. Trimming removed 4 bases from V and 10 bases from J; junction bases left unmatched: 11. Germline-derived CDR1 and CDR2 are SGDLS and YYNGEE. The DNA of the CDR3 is TGTGCCAGCAGCCACTTAGGAGGGACTAGCGGGGAGGAGCAGTTCTTC. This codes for CASSHLGGTSGEEQFF.

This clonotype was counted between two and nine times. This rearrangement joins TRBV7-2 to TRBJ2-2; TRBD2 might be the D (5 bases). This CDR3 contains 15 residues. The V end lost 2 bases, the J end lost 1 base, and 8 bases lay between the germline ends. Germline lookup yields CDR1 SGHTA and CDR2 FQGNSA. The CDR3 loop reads CASSLWRMNTGELFF. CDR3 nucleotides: TGTGCCAGCAGCTTATGGAGGATGAACACCGGGGAGCTGTTTTTT.